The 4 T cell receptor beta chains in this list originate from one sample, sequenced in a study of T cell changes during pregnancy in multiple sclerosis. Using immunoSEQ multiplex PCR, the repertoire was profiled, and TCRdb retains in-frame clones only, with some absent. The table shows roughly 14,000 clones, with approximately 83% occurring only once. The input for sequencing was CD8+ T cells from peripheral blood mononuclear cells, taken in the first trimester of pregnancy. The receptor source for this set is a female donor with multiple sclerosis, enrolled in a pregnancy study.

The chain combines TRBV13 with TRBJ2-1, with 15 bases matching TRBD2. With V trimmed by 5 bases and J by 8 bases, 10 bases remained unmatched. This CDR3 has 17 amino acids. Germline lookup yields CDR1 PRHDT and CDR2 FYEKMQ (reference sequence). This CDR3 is CASSARTSGRDFYEQFF. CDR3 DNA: TGTGCCAGCAGCGCCCGGACTAGCGGGAGGGATTTCTATGAGCAGTTCTTC.

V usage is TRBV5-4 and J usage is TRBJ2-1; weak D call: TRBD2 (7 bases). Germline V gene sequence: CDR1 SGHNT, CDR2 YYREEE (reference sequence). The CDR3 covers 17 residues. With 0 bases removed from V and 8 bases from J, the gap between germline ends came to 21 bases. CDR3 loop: CASSLEEGGGLLDEQFF. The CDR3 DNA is TGTGCCAGCAGCTTGGAGGAGGGGGGGGGCCTTCTCGATGAGCAGTTCTTC.

CDR3 DNA: TGTGCCAGCAGCTTAACGGGGGGTGCTAATGAAAAACTGTTTTTT. Translated, it gives CASSLTGGANEKLFF. The V gene is TRBV7-3, the J gene TRBJ1-4, with D tentatively TRBD1 (5 bases). This CDR3 is built from 15 residues. The ends were cut back, 0 bases at V and 3 bases at J, with 8 bases in the middle. The V gene's germline CDR1 is SGHTA and CDR2 FQGTGA. The full variable domain, its missing parts supplied by reference TRBV7-3 and TRBJ1-4, is GAGVSQTPSNKVTEKGKYVELRCDPISGHTALYWYRQSLGQGPEFLIYFQGTGAADDSGLPNDRFFAVRPEGSVSTLKIQRTERGDSAVYLCASSLTGGANEKLFFGSGTQLSVL.

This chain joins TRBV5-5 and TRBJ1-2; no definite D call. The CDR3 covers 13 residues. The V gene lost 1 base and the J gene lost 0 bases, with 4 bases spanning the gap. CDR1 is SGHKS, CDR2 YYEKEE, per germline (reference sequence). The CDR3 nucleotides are TGTGCCAGCAGCTTGTCAACTAACTATGGCTACACCTTC. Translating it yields CASSLSTNYGYTF.